These T cell receptor beta chains were read from a single sample in a study of shared T cell receptors in the human thymus. Profiling relied on immunoSEQ multiplex PCR, and the TCRdb table lists in-frame clones only, not all of them. The sample lists about 610,000 clones, around nine tenths occurring once. These data were also reused for a study on human thymus T cells.

The sample comprised thymocytes. The receptor source for this set is a boy in the first two years of life with a congenital heart defect. Each CDR3 is given with its conserved first and last residue. Each record gives: CDR3 DNA, CDR3 protein, V gene, clone size, D gene, J gene. D genes are given only for firm matches. Clone size is shown for a subset of rows, as once, few, many or a class of expanded clone.

cdr3_nt: TGTGCCAGCAGTTTGACTAGCGGGAGGACCGGGGAGCAGTACTTC; cdr3_aa: CASSLTSGRTGEQYF; v_call: TRBV2; clone_size: few; d_call: TRBD2; j_call: TRBJ2-7
cdr3_nt: TGTGCCAGCAGCTTAGCGCCCGGGGGAGGGGAAGGTGGCTACACCTTC; cdr3_aa: CASSLAPGGGEGGYTF; v_call: TRBV7-9; clone_size: -; d_call: -; j_call: TRBJ1-2
cdr3_nt: TGCGCCAGCAGCCAGGTTAGCGGGAGTCACTCCTACGAGCAGTACTTC; cdr3_aa: CASSQVSGSHSYEQYF; v_call: TRBV4-1; clone_size: -; d_call: TRBD2; j_call: TRBJ2-7
cdr3_nt: TGTGCCAGCAGCGTAAGCGGGAGGGAGTACAATGAGCAGTTCTTC; cdr3_aa: CASSVSGREYNEQFF; v_call: TRBV9; clone_size: -; d_call: TRBD2; j_call: TRBJ2-1
cdr3_nt: TGTGCCAGCAGCTTTAACGGGGAGGTCAATCAGCCCCAGCATTTT; cdr3_aa: CASSFNGEVNQPQHF; v_call: TRBV7-2; clone_size: once; d_call: -; j_call: TRBJ1-5
cdr3_nt: TGTGCCAGCAGTTTCCGGACAGGAGCAACGAGAGCTTTCTTT; cdr3_aa: CASSFRTGATRAFF; v_call: TRBV2; clone_size: -; d_call: TRBD1; j_call: TRBJ1-1
cdr3_nt: TGTGCCTGGAGTTCCAAGGGGCCCGACACTGAAGCTTTCTTT; cdr3_aa: CAWSSKGPDTEAFF; v_call: TRBV30; clone_size: -; d_call: -; j_call: TRBJ1-1
cdr3_nt: TGTGCCAGCAGCTGCTTAGCTAGCGGGAGGGTGGAGACCCAGTACTTC; cdr3_aa: CASSCLASGRVETQYF; v_call: TRBV5-8; clone_size: -; d_call: TRBD2; j_call: TRBJ2-5
cdr3_nt: TGTGCCAGCAGTGAAATGGGGGGGCGGTACGAGCAGTACTTC; cdr3_aa: CASSEMGGRYEQYF; v_call: TRBV2; clone_size: -; d_call: -; j_call: TRBJ2-7
cdr3_nt: TGTGCCAGCTCACTCACCCCCTCCCAGGACAGGGGGCCCACAGATACGCAGTATTTT; cdr3_aa: CASSLTPSQDRGPTDTQYF; v_call: TRBV18; clone_size: -; d_call: TRBD1; j_call: TRBJ2-3
cdr3_nt: TGTGCCAGCAGCCCACCGGAGCGGGAGGACCTGTCGGGGCAGTACTTC; cdr3_aa: CASSPPEREDLSGQYF; v_call: TRBV7-8; clone_size: -; d_call: TRBD2; j_call: TRBJ2-7
cdr3_nt: TGTGCCAGCAGCTTTAGCCGGGACACCGGCCCTAGGACGCTAAACACCATATATTTT; cdr3_aa: CASSFSRDTGPRTLNTIYF; v_call: TRBV5-4; clone_size: once; d_call: -; j_call: TRBJ1-3
cdr3_nt: TGTGCCAGCAGCTTGGGGGGGACCGGGACTAGGGGTTACGAGCAGTACTTC; cdr3_aa: CASSLGGTGTRGYEQYF; v_call: TRBV5-4; clone_size: once; d_call: TRBD2; j_call: TRBJ2-7
cdr3_nt: TGCGCCAGCAGCTCCCGGGACAGGGTAGACACCGGGGAGCTGTTTTTT; cdr3_aa: CASSSRDRVDTGELFF; v_call: TRBV5-1; clone_size: -; d_call: TRBD1; j_call: TRBJ2-2
cdr3_nt: TGTGCCAGCAGAACGGGGGCAGGGGGGAATATAGGGCAGTATTTT; cdr3_aa: CASRTGAGGNIGQYF; v_call: TRBV6-6; clone_size: -; d_call: -; j_call: TRBJ2-3
cdr3_nt: TGTGCCAGCAGTACCACCGACGACAGATCCTACGAGCAGTACTTC; cdr3_aa: CASSTTDDRSYEQYF; v_call: TRBV28; clone_size: -; d_call: -; j_call: TRBJ2-7
cdr3_nt: TGCGCCAGCAGCCAAGAGACAGAGGACGAGCAGTACTTC; cdr3_aa: CASSQETEDEQYF; v_call: TRBV4-1; clone_size: -; d_call: -; j_call: TRBJ2-7
cdr3_nt: TGTGCCAGCAGTGAAGCCGCGGGGTCTAAGTACTTC; cdr3_aa: CASSEAAGSKYF; v_call: TRBV6-1; clone_size: -; d_call: -; j_call: TRBJ2-7
cdr3_nt: TGCAGTGCTGGAGGGGCGGGGGAGCAGTTCTTC; cdr3_aa: CSAGGAGEQFF; v_call: TRBV20-1; clone_size: -; d_call: -; j_call: TRBJ2-1
cdr3_nt: TGCGCCAGCAGCCAAGTCCCCGGTACGCAGTATTTT; cdr3_aa: CASSQVPGTQYF; v_call: TRBV4-3; clone_size: -; d_call: -; j_call: TRBJ2-3
cdr3_nt: TGCGCCAGCAGTCACCAGGGCTCCTACGAGCAGTACTTC; cdr3_aa: CASSHQGSYEQYF; v_call: TRBV23-1; clone_size: -; d_call: -; j_call: TRBJ2-7
cdr3_nt: TGTGCCAGCAGTTGGGACAGCCGCTACGAGCAGTACTTC; cdr3_aa: CASSWDSRYEQYF; v_call: TRBV27; clone_size: -; d_call: TRBD1; j_call: TRBJ2-7
cdr3_nt: TGTGCCAGCAGCCAGCTGGGACAGCAAGAGACCCAGTACTTC; cdr3_aa: CASSQLGQQETQYF; v_call: TRBV14; clone_size: -; d_call: TRBD1; j_call: TRBJ2-5
cdr3_nt: TGCAGCGTTGAAGCGGTCGGGCAGGGGGCTGGAGGCTACACCTTC; cdr3_aa: CSVEAVGQGAGGYTF; v_call: TRBV29-1; clone_size: -; d_call: TRBD1; j_call: TRBJ1-2